A single TCR beta chain is shown here with its context. What it binds is unknown. The sample comes from a study of response to subunit inactivated influenza vaccine. TCRdb re-analysed the RT-PCR reads in MiXCR, keeping a single row per CDR3 protein. The table has more than 450,000 distinct CDR3 sequences, approximately 7.1% seen once. The germline V gene has CDR1 SGHRS and CDR2 YFSETQ. This CDR3 spans 15 amino acids. Trimming left V 2 bases short and J 5 bases short, with 16 bases between. Whole-study results and caveats: Few new T cells, the authors suggested, are recruited by each seasonal influenza vaccination.

The chain is built from TRBV5-1 and TRBJ2-5; D might be TRBD1 (6 bases). Sequencing used PBMCs from blood, obtained less than 30 months after vaccination. This sequence originates from a man between 45 and 75 years old who received an inactivated influenza vaccine. The DNA for the CDR3 is TGCGCCAGCAGCTTCCAACAGGGCGGTGTTGAGACCCAGTACTTC. Encoded protein: CASSFQQGGVETQYF.